These 5 T cell receptor beta chains share one sample of origin, sequenced in a study of blood T cell repertoires in COVID-19. Assay used: immunoSEQ multiplex PCR; TCRdb lists only in-frame clones, some missing. This table has approximately 63,000 clones, around 80% appearing once. The sample taken for sequencing was peripheral blood. The receptors come from a woman aged 65 to 85 with acute or convalescent COVID-19.

The J gene is TRBJ2-1, the V gene TRBV28; the match to TRBD2 covers 13 bases. J gave up 6 bases and V 4 bases, and 6 bases lay outside the gene matches. This CDR3 is built from 16 residues. Germline values: CDR1 MDHEN, CDR2 SYDVKM. CDR3 in amino acids: CASSSSGTSGINEQFF. CDR3 sequence (DNA): TGTGCCAGCAGTTCTTCCGGGACTAGCGGGATCAATGAGCAGTTCTTC.

The genes are TRBV19 and TRBJ1-2; D remains ambiguous. The germline V and J ends were trimmed by 8 bases and 7 bases, with 11 bases remaining between them. The CDR3 spans 11 residues. Germline V gives CDR1 LNHDA, CDR2 SQIVND (reference sequence). CDR3 bases: TGTGCCAGTCAGAAAAGGAGTGGCTACACCTTC. It yields the protein CASQKRSGYTF.

The chain combines TRBV6-5 with TRBJ2-7; 9 positions match TRBD1. J gave up 3 bases and V 6 bases, and 9 bases lay outside the gene matches. The CDR3 has 15 amino acids. Germline loops: CDR1 MNHEY, CDR2 SVGAGI. CDR3 in DNA: TGTGCCAGCAGACTACAGGGGGCCTCCAGCTACGAGCAGTACTTC. It translates to CASRLQGASSYEQYF.

The V call is TRBV7-2, the J call TRBJ2-7; 8 nucleotides align to TRBD2. The V segment lost 3 bases and the J segment 2 bases; nucleotides outside the gene matches: 3. Germline V lookup: CDR1 SGHTA, CDR2 FQGNSA. The CDR3 covers 14 residues. The CDR3: CASSFNSGAYEQYF. In DNA form, the CDR3 reads TGTGCCAGCAGCTTCAATAGCGGGGCCTACGAGCAGTACTTC. Using reference TRBV7-2 and TRBJ2-7 for the parts outside the CDR3, the full variable domain is GAGVSQSPSNKVTEKGKDVELRCDPISGHTALYWYRQSLGQGLEFLIYFQGNSAPDKSGLPSDRFSAERTGGSVSTLTIQRTQQEDSAVYLCASSFNSGAYEQYFGPGTRLTVT.

The V and J genes are TRBV7-7 and TRBJ2-1; D remains ambiguous. The CDR3 runs to 15 residues. V was pared by 0 bases and J by 1 base, with 7 bases between. Germline CDR1 is SSHAT and CDR2 is FNYEAQ (reference sequence). CDR3 sequence: CASSLAVTSYNEQFF. Written as DNA, the CDR3 is TGTGCCAGCAGCTTAGCGGTGACTTCCTACAATGAGCAGTTCTTC.